A selection of T cell receptor beta chains follows, all from one sample in a study of shared clonotypes between healthy human individuals. Profiled with immunoSEQ multiplex PCR; TCRdb holds only in-frame clones, not every one. The top ten hold approximately 0.45% of the sample, which has about 1.5 million clones, under 99% seen once. The sequenced sample consisted of naive CD4+ T cells sorted from blood. These receptors all stem from a man aged 25-45 years in good health. The CDR3 runs from the conserved cysteine through the conserved F or W. A D gene is named only where the DNA matches it firmly. Some rows have no size entry. The others give once, few or many, or a class for an expanded clone.

V,size,D,J,DNA,CDR3
TRBV7-9,.,TRBD1,TRBJ2-2,TGTGCCAGCAGCTCGGACAGGGCGAACACCGGGGAGCTGTTTTTT,CASSSDRANTGELFF
TRBV5-1,.,.,TRBJ2-3,TGCGCCAGCAGCTTGGACTTAGTTAGCACAGATACGCAGTATTTT,CASSLDLVSTDTQYF
TRBV18,once,TRBD1,TRBJ1-2,TGTGCCAGCTCACCAGTGACAGGGGAAAACTATGGCTACACCTTC,CASSPVTGENYGYTF
TRBV7-2,.,.,TRBJ1-1,TGTGCCAGCAGCCATCTAGGCCAGAACACTGAAGCTTTCTTT,CASSHLGQNTEAFF
TRBV6-1,.,.,TRBJ2-7,TGTGCCAGCAGTGAAGGTCCCCCAGGGCGAGAGCAGTACTTC,CASSEGPPGREQYF
TRBV10-3,.,TRBD1,TRBJ2-1,TGTGCCATCAGTGAGTTCCGGGACAGGGAGGTATATGGCTCCTACAATGAGCAGTTCTTC,CAISEFRDREVYGSYNEQFF
TRBV7-9,.,.,TRBJ1-3,TGTGCCAGCAGTTTCTCTTGGGGGGACTCTGGAAACACCATATATTTT,CASSFSWGDSGNTIYF
TRBV27,.,TRBD2,TRBJ2-7,TGTGCCAGCAGGGGGATCCTGACTAGCGGTTACTCCTACGAGCAGTACTTC,CASRGILTSGYSYEQYF
TRBV11-3,.,.,TRBJ2-3,TGTGCCAGCAGTCCCACGGTCGGTATCGGGGGAACAGATACGCAGTATTTT,CASSPTVGIGGTDTQYF
TRBV7-8,once,TRBD2,TRBJ2-3,TGTGCCAGCAGCACTATTACTAGCGGAGGCACTTATACGCAGTATTTT,CASSTITSGGTYTQYF
TRBV5-1,.,.,TRBJ1-3,TGCGCCAGCACCGACCAGGGAAACACCATATATTTT,CASTDQGNTIYF
TRBV7-2,.,TRBD1,TRBJ2-5,TGTGCCAGCAGCTCCTCCGGGACAGCGATCCAAGAGACCCAGTACTTC,CASSSSGTAIQETQYF
TRBV2,once,.,TRBJ1-3,TGTGCCACCGTACGGGGTGCTGGAAACACCATATATTTT,CATVRGAGNTIYF
TRBV5-1,.,.,TRBJ2-7,TGCGCCAGCAGCTTTAGTATCCAAGGAATTACCGAGCAGTACTTC,CASSFSIQGITEQYF
TRBV7-6,.,TRBD2,TRBJ2-1,TGTGCCAGCAGCTTAGCACTAGCGGGCGCCCCCTACAATGAGCAGTTCTTC,CASSLALAGAPYNEQFF
TRBV9,.,TRBD1,TRBJ2-2,TGTGCCAGCAGCGCCCAGACAGGGGTATACACCGGGGAGCTGTTTTTT,CASSAQTGVYTGELFF
TRBV7-9,once,.,TRBJ2-3,TGTGCCAGCAGCTACACCAGGTTCACAGATACGCAGTATTTT,CASSYTRFTDTQYF
TRBV29-1,.,.,TRBJ2-3,TGCAGCGTTGAAATGTTGCGGGGCACAGATACGCAGTATTTT,CSVEMLRGTDTQYF
TRBV20-1,.,.,TRBJ2-5,TGCAGTGCTAGAGATCGGCAGACCCAGTACTTC,CSARDRQTQYF
TRBV18,.,.,TRBJ2-7,TGTGCCAGCTCACCACTCTCGAGCTCCTGGGAGCAGTACTTC,CASSPLSSSWEQYF
TRBV5-1,.,TRBD2,TRBJ2-3,TGCGCCAGCAGCTTAAGCGGGAGGACAGATACGCAGTATTTT,CASSLSGRTDTQYF
TRBV19,once,TRBD2,TRBJ2-7,TGTGCCAGTAGTATAAAGGACGTGGCGGGAGGACTCCCCTACGAGCAGTACTTC,CASSIKDVAGGLPYEQYF
TRBV18,few,.,TRBJ2-7,TGTGCCAGCTCACCTTCCGGGGACGAGCAGTACTTC,CASSPSGDEQYF
TRBV5-4,.,.,TRBJ2-1,TGTGCCAGCAGCCGGGACTTAAGCAGCTACAATGAGCAGTTCTTC,CASSRDLSSYNEQFF
TRBV2,.,.,TRBJ2-5,TGTGCCAGCAGAGGGGGTTCGGAGATTTGGGGCCAGTACTTC,CASRGGSEIWGQYF
TRBV18,.,.,TRBJ1-2,TGTGCCAGCTCACTCGAACAGGGAAGTGGCTACACCTTC,CASSLEQGSGYTF
TRBV11-3,.,.,TRBJ2-3,TGTGCCAGCAGCTTAGTGGGAGATACGCAGTATTTT,CASSLVGDTQYF
TRBV6-1,.,TRBD1,TRBJ2-7,TGTGCCAGCAGAGGGACAGGGGGGTTGCACGAGCAGTACTTC,CASRGTGGLHEQYF
TRBV19,.,.,TRBJ2-1,TGTGCCAGTAGTATGGAGGGGCGCACCTACAATGAGCAGTTCTTC,CASSMEGRTYNEQFF
TRBV29-1,.,.,TRBJ2-7,TGCAGCGTCCGTGAAGTGGGTCGCTACGAGCAGTACTTC,CSVREVGRYEQYF
TRBV11-2,.,.,TRBJ2-1,TGTGCCAGCAGCTTAGGGTTGGGTTACAATGAGCAGTTCTTC,CASSLGLGYNEQFF
TRBV7-9,.,TRBD1,TRBJ2-2,TGTGCCAGCATCAAAGGACAGGGTTTAAACACCGGGGAGCTGTTTTTT,CASIKGQGLNTGELFF
TRBV28,.,TRBD2,TRBJ2-1,TGTGCCAGCAGTTTAGTACTCATGAGCGGGAGCTCCTACAATGAGCAGTTCTTC,CASSLVLMSGSSYNEQFF
TRBV5-4,.,.,TRBJ2-5,TGTGCCAGCAGCTTGGGCTTTGTAGTCGGGCCTGGGGAGACCCAGTACTTC,CASSLGFVVGPGETQYF
TRBV7-2,.,TRBD2,TRBJ2-1,TGTGCCAGCAGCTACGTAGCGGGCGGTCCGTACAATGAGCAGTTCTTC,CASSYVAGGPYNEQFF
TRBV11-2,.,.,TRBJ1-1,TGTGCCAGCAGCTTGTCTAAGGGAACTATGAACACTGAAGCTTTCTTT,CASSLSKGTMNTEAFF
TRBV29-1,.,TRBD2,TRBJ2-1,TGCAGCGTTGGCGGACTAGCGGGAGGTAATGAGCAGTTCTTC,CSVGGLAGGNEQFF
TRBV28,.,.,TRBJ2-7,TGTGCCAGCATACGACCCCCCTACGAGCAGTACTTC,CASIRPPYEQYF
TRBV30,.,TRBD2,TRBJ2-1,TGTGCCTGGACTAGCGGGAGGGCTGAGCAGTTCTTC,CAWTSGRAEQFF
TRBV18,.,.,TRBJ2-5,TGTGCCAGCTCAACCTCACAGGGTGGCATGGAGACCCAGTACTTC,CASSTSQGGMETQYF
TRBV18,.,TRBD1,TRBJ2-5,TGTGCCAGCACCGGGACAGGGGTTTTAGTGACTCAAGAGACCCAGTACTTC,CASTGTGVLVTQETQYF
TRBV5-6,.,.,TRBJ2-7,TGTGCCAGCAGCGAGACAGGATTTTCCTACGAGCAGTACTTC,CASSETGFSYEQYF
TRBV14,.,TRBD2,TRBJ2-1,TGTGCCAGCAGCCAGAGCGGACTAGAGTTCCATGAGCAGTTCTTC,CASSQSGLEFHEQFF
TRBV5-1,.,.,TRBJ2-3,TGCGCCAGCAGCTTGGCTGAGAGGGAGTCGGATACGCAGTATTTT,CASSLAERESDTQYF
TRBV5-1,.,TRBD1,TRBJ1-2,TGCGCCAGCAGCTCCCGGCCCGGGACAGGGGATGACTATGGCTACACCTTC,CASSSRPGTGDDYGYTF
TRBV23-1,.,.,TRBJ1-2,TGCGCCAGCAGTCCGCAGGGGAGAGATGGCTACACCTTC,CASSPQGRDGYTF
TRBV14,.,.,TRBJ1-1,TGTGCCAGCAGCCAGAAAAGGGTCAAGGCGGGTACTGAAGCTTTCTTT,CASSQKRVKAGTEAFF
TRBV10-3,.,.,TRBJ2-1,TGTGCCATCACCCGAGAGGGTTCGTATGAGCAGTTCTTC,CAITREGSYEQFF
TRBV6-1,.,TRBD1,TRBJ2-7,TGTGCCAGCAGTGACGCAGGGGGCTACGAGCAGTACTTC,CASSDAGGYEQYF
TRBV2,.,.,TRBJ2-2,TGTGCCAGCCTCGATACGAACACCGGGGAGCTGTTTTTT,CASLDTNTGELFF
TRBV5-4,.,TRBD1,TRBJ2-3,TGTGCCAGCAGCCTCACCGAGGCAGGGGGAACAGATACGCAGTATTTT,CASSLTEAGGTDTQYF
TRBV11-2,.,.,TRBJ2-1,TGTGCCAGCAGCTTAGGATTTACCTACAATGAGCAGTTCTTC,CASSLGFTYNEQFF
TRBV19,.,.,TRBJ2-3,TGTGCCAGTAGTATAAAGCGAGGGTGGGATACGCAGTATTTT,CASSIKRGWDTQYF
TRBV6-5,.,.,TRBJ2-3,TGTGCCAGCAGTTACGATTGGGGAATCGGGGCAGATACGCAGTATTTT,CASSYDWGIGADTQYF
TRBV29-1,.,.,TRBJ2-7,TGCAGCGGCACAGGGAGCAGCTCCTACGAGCAGTACTTC,CSGTGSSSYEQYF
TRBV28,.,.,TRBJ1-5,TGTGCCAGCTTTGGGGGGGCGGGACAAAATCAGCCCCAGCATTTT,CASFGGAGQNQPQHF
TRBV5-1,.,.,TRBJ2-3,TGCGCCAGCAGAGACTCCCCCGGTTCAGATACGCAGTATTTT,CASRDSPGSDTQYF
TRBV7-2,.,TRBD1,TRBJ2-7,TGTGCCAGCAGCTTAACGGGGACAGCCGGTGGCGAGCAGTACTTC,CASSLTGTAGGEQYF
TRBV5-1,.,TRBD1,TRBJ2-5,TGCGCCAGCAGCCTTCCGGGACAGGGCATAGAGACCCAGTACTTC,CASSLPGQGIETQYF